These 23 T cell receptor beta chains were all obtained from the same sample, sequenced in a study of T cell repertoires and HLA-DP antigens. Generated by immunoSEQ multiplex PCR, the TCRdb table keeps only in-frame clones and is missing some. The profile shows around 110,000 clones, about 91% of them singletons. No antigen is known for these receptors. Sequencing was carried out using CD4+ T cells from PBMCs. These receptors were obtained from a woman aged 18-29 years in good health and CMV-seronegative.

CDR3 sequence reads: CASSVTGLSSYNEQFF. CDR3 in DNA: TGTGCCAGTAGTGTAACAGGGCTCAGCTCCTACAATGAGCAGTTCTTC. The genes are TRBV19 and TRBJ2-1, with D perhaps matching TRBD1 (6 bases). Trimming pared 5 bases from V and 0 bases from J, leaving 14 bases between. The germline V gene encodes CDR1 LNHDA and CDR2 SQIVND (reference sequence). The CDR3 consists of 16 residues.

This clone was seen once. The rearrangement uses TRBV10-3 and TRBJ1-2; a weak D match, TRBD1 (6 bases). Trimming left V 6 bases short and J 7 bases short, with 15 bases between. This CDR3 has 13 residues. The germline CDR1 and CDR2 sequences are ENHRY and SYGVKD. The CDR3 sequence: CAIRFQGIGGYTF. Here the CDR3 DNA reads TGTGCCATCAGGTTCCAGGGGATCGGTGGCTACACCTTC.

The CDR3 loop reads CASRDQGPGNQPQHF. The CDR3 DNA sequence: TGTGCCAGCAGAGACCAGGGCCCGGGCAATCAGCCCCAGCATTTT. The chain is built from TRBV6-1 and TRBJ1-5, with a tentative D call TRBD1 (5 bases). Trimming took off 6 bases at V and 2 bases at J, with 14 bases between the two ends. CDR1 is MNHNS, CDR2 SASEGT, per germline. This CDR3 is 15 amino acids long.

The chain is built from TRBV10-3 and TRBJ1-2; D unresolved. V lost 8 bases to trimming and J lost 5 bases, with 12 bases between them. Per the germline V gene, CDR1 is ENHRY and CDR2 is SYGVKD. The CDR3 loop spans 12 amino acids. CDR3 coding DNA: TGTGCCATCGACGACAAAGGATATGGCTACACCTTC. Encoded protein: CAIDDKGYGYTF.

This clone was detected once. V and J are TRBV5-1 and TRBJ2-2, with unresolved D. The CDR3 is 14 amino acids. Germline V gene lookup returns CDR1 SGHRS and CDR2 YFSETQ. Trimming stripped 4 bases from V and 0 bases from J, with 7 bases between. The CDR3 bases are TGCGCCAGCAGCCAGTTTACGAACACCGGGGAGCTGTTTTTT. It translates to CASSQFTNTGELFF.

The chain is built from TRBV10-3 and TRBJ1-3; D is undetermined. The CDR3 is 14 amino acids. Trimming left V 6 bases short and J 4 bases short, with 13 bases between. Per germline, CDR1 ENHRY and CDR2 SYGVKD. CDR3 DNA: TGTGCCATCAGGTCTGAGGCAGACGGAAACACCATATATTTT. Translating it yields CAIRSEADGNTIYF.

The gene calls are TRBV25-1 and TRBJ2-3, with 7 bases fitting TRBD1. Germline lookup yields CDR1 MGHDK and CDR2 SYGVNS. This CDR3 region has 17 residues. The V and J ends lost 10 bases and 1 base, in that order; junction bases with no gene match: 17. This CDR3 is CAIGKGANKLGTDTQYF. CDR3 DNA sequence: TGTGCCATAGGGAAGGGGGCGAACAAGCTAGGCACAGATACGCAGTATTTT.

The chain links TRBV7-6 to TRBJ1-4; 10 bases fit TRBD1. Germline values: CDR1 SGHVS, CDR2 FNYEAQ. The CDR3 sequence is 14 residues long. V shed 5 bases and J 5 bases; nucleotides not matched to a gene: 2. The CDR3 reads CASSAGQGNEKLFF. The CDR3 bases are TGTGCCAGCAGCGCGGGACAGGGGAATGAAAAACTGTTTTTT.

This clone came up once. CDR3 in amino acids: CAKPGLAGVEQYF. CDR3 in DNA: TGTGCCAAGCCGGGACTAGCGGGAGTCGAGCAGTACTTC. V gene TRBV21-1 combines with J gene TRBJ2-7; no DNA check was done on the table's D call, TRBD2. TRBV21-1 is flagged as a pseudogene. This CDR3 spans 13 amino acids.

This sequence joins TRBV5-5 and TRBJ1-4; no definite D call. V lost 3 bases and J lost 2, with 11 bases in between. Germline CDR1 SGHKS, CDR2 YYEKEE (reference sequence). The CDR3 spans 15 residues. The CDR3 region is CASSSQVGTNEKLFF. The CDR3 DNA is TGTGCCAGCAGCTCGCAGGTGGGGACTAATGAAAAACTGTTTTTT.

The rearrangement links TRBV7-2 to TRBJ1-5; perhaps TRBD1 as D (5 bases). Germline CDR1 reads SGHTA; CDR2 reads FQGNSA. The CDR3 has 13 residues. Trimming pared 2 bases from V and 5 bases from J, leaving 7 bases between. The CDR3 reads CASSLRGDQPQHF. The CDR3 bases are TGTGCCAGCAGCTTACGGGGGGATCAGCCCCAGCATTTT.

The chain combines TRBV11-1 with TRBJ1-2, with TRBD1 matching over 11 bases. This CDR3 has 14 residues. Trimming took 7 bases from V and 4 from J; bases not matched to a gene: 5. The germline CDR1 and CDR2 sequences are SGHAT and FQDESV (reference sequence). CDR3 sequence (DNA): TGTGCCAGCACCAAAGGGACAGGGGGCTATGGCTACACCTTC. Its translation is CASTKGTGGYGYTF.

This clone was detected only once. The V and J genes are TRBV23-1 and TRBJ2-3, with TRBD2 as a possible D gene (6 bases). TRBV23-1 is filed as an ORF, its function uncertain. Trimming cost V 0 bases and J 2 bases, with 12 bases left between them. This CDR3 contains 16 residues. In DNA, the CDR3 is TGCGCCAGCAGTCAATCGCGGGACCGATCCACAGATACGCAGTATTTT. It yields the protein CASSQSRDRSTDTQYF.

The chain has TRBV28 and TRBJ1-2; 10 bases map to TRBD1. Germline values: CDR1 MDHEN, CDR2 SYDVKM. V shed 6 bases and J 9 bases; nucleotides not matched to a gene: 13. This CDR3 region has 15 residues. This chain's CDR3 is CASRRPTGGGSRYTF. The CDR3 region has the DNA TGTGCCAGCAGGAGACCGACAGGGGGCGGGTCGCGCTACACCTTC.

This chain uses TRBV6-1 with TRBJ1-2; no definite D call. Trimming removed 7 bases from V and 4 bases from J, with 13 bases in between. The V gene's germline CDR1 is MNHNS and CDR2 SASEGT. The CDR3 has 13 amino acids. The CDR3 DNA reads as TGTGCCAGCAACCCCCGGCGGGGCTATGGCTACACCTTC. The encoded protein is CASNPRRGYGYTF.

The rearrangement links TRBV6-1 to TRBJ1-4, with 7 bases matching TRBD1. V was clipped by 4 bases and J by 5 bases; unmatched bases: 13. Germline CDR1 reads MNHNS; CDR2 reads SASEGT. The CDR3 sequence is 17 residues long. In nucleotides, the CDR3 is TGTGCCAGCAGTGGGATCAGACAGGGCAGCATAAATGAAAAACTGTTTTTT. Amino acid sequence: CASSGIRQGSINEKLFF.

This chain connects TRBV28 to TRBJ1-1; the match to TRBD1 covers 9 bases. Germline V gene data show CDR1 as MDHEN and CDR2 as SYDVKM. Trimming cost V 3 bases and J 5 bases; bases outside gene matches: 4. The CDR3 consists of 14 residues. As DNA, the CDR3 is TGTGCCAGCAGTTTCCCCGACAGGGGGACTGAAGCTTTCTTT. Translation gives CASSFPDRGTEAFF.

The rearrangement links TRBV4-3 to TRBJ2-1, with 16 bases matching TRBD2. V trimming: 3 bases; J trimming: 7 bases; junction bases outside the gene matches: 6. Per the germline V gene, CDR1 is LGHNA and CDR2 is YSLEER. This CDR3 comprises 17 residues. CDR3 nucleotides: TGCGCCAGCAGCCAGGGACTAGCGGGGGGGGCCACAAATGAGCAGTTCTTC. Translating gives CASSQGLAGGATNEQFF.

The rearrangement uses TRBV28 and TRBJ1-4, with D maybe TRBD1 (6 bases). This CDR3 region has 12 residues. Trimming removed 6 bases at V and 8 bases at J, with 10 bases between. In germline, CDR1 is MDHEN, CDR2 SYDVKM. Here the CDR3 reads CASRQGWEKLFF. The CDR3 nucleotides are TGTGCCAGCAGACAGGGTTGGGAAAAACTGTTTTTT. Full variable domain (rest looked up from reference TRBV28 and TRBJ1-4): DVKVTQSSRYLVKRTGEKVFLECVQDMDHENMFWYRQDPGLGLRLIYFSYDVKMKEKGDIPEGYSVSREKKERFSLILESASTNQTSMYLCASRQGWEKLFFGSGTQLSVL.

The V and J genes are TRBV28 and TRBJ1-1, with D unresolved. V was cut by 3 bases and J by 0 bases, with 2 bases left in between. Germline values: CDR1 MDHEN, CDR2 SYDVKM. This CDR3 has 12 amino acids. The DNA of the CDR3 is TGTGCCAGCAGTTTGGTGAACACTGAAGCTTTCTTT. Translation gives CASSLVNTEAFF.

This rearrangement joins TRBV5-6 to TRBJ1-6; TRBD1 is a possible D gene (5 bases). This CDR3 contains 16 residues. CDR1 SGHDT and CDR2 YYEEEE come from the germline V gene. V dropped 4 bases and J dropped 7 bases, with 18 bases sitting between them. The CDR3 bases are TGTGCCAGCAGCCCTCCCGGGGCTAATTTGAATTCACCCCTCCACTTT. Protein: CASSPPGANLNSPLHF.

CDR3 nucleotides: TGTGCCAGCAGTTACGCGAGCGCCTCTGGAAACACCATATATTTT. Its protein product is CASSYASASGNTIYF. The J gene is TRBJ1-3, the V gene TRBV6-5; D is unresolved. CDR1 and CDR2 from the germline V gene are MNHEY and SVGAGI. Deletions cut 2 bases from V and 0 bases from J, with 8 bases between. The CDR3 totals 15 residues.

The rearrangement links TRBV7-2 to TRBJ1-2, with TRBD1 identical over 8 bases. Germline CDR1 SGHTA, CDR2 FQGNSA. The CDR3 contains 13 residues. The junction had 5 bases not matched to a gene; V was cut back by 5 bases and J by 6 bases. CDR3 protein: CASSLRGRDGYTF. For the CDR3, the DNA is TGTGCCAGCAGCCTCAGGGGGCGGGATGGCTACACCTTC.